This T cell receptor beta chain appears in the sequencing data of a study of chronic HIV infection and antiretroviral therapy. This clonotype occurred many times. TCRdb ran MiXCR on the 5' RACE reads and lists one entry per CDR3 protein. The table includes approximately 30,000 distinct CDR3 sequences, 8% to 10% detected once. The germline CDR1 and CDR2 sequences are SQVTM and ANQGSEA. V was clipped by 1 base and J by 2 bases; unmatched bases: 8. This CDR3 comprises 17 residues. The TCR sequence derives from an adult who had HIV and had not received antiretroviral therapy, or was an uninfected healthy control (not recorded which). The chain carries TRBV29-1 and TRBJ2-3, with 11 nucleotides matching TRBD2. Sequencing was carried out using peripheral blood. The CDR3 here is CSVEGGLAVAYTDTQYF. The CDR3 DNA is TGCAGCGTTGAAGGGGGACTAGCGGTGGCTTACACAGATACGCAGTATTTT.